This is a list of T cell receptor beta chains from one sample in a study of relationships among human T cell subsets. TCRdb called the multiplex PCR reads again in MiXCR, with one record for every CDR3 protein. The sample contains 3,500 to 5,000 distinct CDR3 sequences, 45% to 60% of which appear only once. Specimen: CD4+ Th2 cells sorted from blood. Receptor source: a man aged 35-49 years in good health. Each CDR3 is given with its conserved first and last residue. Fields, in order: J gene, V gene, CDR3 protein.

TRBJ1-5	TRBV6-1	CASRTGSSNQPQHF
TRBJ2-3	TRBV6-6	CASSYSSREGGERGTQYF
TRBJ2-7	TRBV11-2	CASSYTTGYEQYF
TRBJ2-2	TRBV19	CASNGGRSNTGELFF
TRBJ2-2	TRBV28	CASSLFGPSYTGELFF
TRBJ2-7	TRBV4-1	CASSLRRTSSYEQYF
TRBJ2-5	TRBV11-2	CASSPGQGRETQYF
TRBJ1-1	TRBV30	CAWMDGNTEAFF
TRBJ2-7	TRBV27	CASSSTGKVTYEQYF
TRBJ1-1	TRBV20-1	CSARVFQGGLDTEAFF
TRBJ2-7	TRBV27	CASRKGGPPSYEQYF
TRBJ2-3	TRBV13	CASSLGPTDTQYF
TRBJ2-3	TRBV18	CASTLDTDTQYF
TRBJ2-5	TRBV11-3	CASSFGQGPQETQYF
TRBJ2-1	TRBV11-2	CASSHTTGGLNEQFF
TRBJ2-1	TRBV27	CASSYSSGTSGHNEQFF
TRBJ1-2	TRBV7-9	CASSPETGKSGYTF
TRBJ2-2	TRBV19	CASSSPRGWGAGELFF
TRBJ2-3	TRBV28	CAAGGTDTQYF
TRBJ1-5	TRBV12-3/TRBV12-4	CASRAGQRNQPQHF
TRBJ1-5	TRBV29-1	CSAAPSGDQPQHF
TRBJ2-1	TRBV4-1	CASSQDGPSYNEQFF
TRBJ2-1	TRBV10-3	CAISSKGQTSDEQFF
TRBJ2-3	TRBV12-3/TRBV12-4	CASRGGDFTDTQYF
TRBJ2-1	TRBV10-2	CASSESSEQFF
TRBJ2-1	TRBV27	CASSPPGQTEQFF
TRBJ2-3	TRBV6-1	CASRTGQGGNTDTQYF
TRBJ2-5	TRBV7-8	CASSTDQTQYF
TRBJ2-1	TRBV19	CASTTTSGVSYNEQFF
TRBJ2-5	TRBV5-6	CASSWEETQYF
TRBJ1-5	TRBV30	CAWSVMGNQPQHF
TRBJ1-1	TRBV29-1	CSVLIRDRNTEAFF
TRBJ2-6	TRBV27	CASSLRQAASGANVLTF
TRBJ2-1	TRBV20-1	CSARDIGLAGLNEQFF
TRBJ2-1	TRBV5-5	CASSLIHNNEQFF
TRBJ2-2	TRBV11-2	CASTQGEWDRTSGELFF
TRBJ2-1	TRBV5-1	CASSSGPQVFF